The 23 T cell receptor beta chains below all came from one sample that was sequenced in a study of T cells in tumors after PD-1 blockade. Clones were read by immunoSEQ multiplex PCR, and TCRdb kept only the in-frame ones, dropping some. The sample gives 45,000 to 50,000 clones, approximately 79% of which show up once; 8.7% is in the top ten. This material consisted of PBMCs, taken before anti-PD-1 therapy. The origin of the receptors is a human donor with advanced basal cell or squamous cell carcinoma (not recorded which).

This clone has more than one count but fewer than ten. This rearrangement joins TRBV4-2 to TRBJ1-4, with D possibly TRBD1 on 6 matching bases. From germline, CDR1 is LGHNA and CDR2 YNFKEQ. The ends were cut back, 6 bases at V and 8 bases at J, with 16 bases in the middle. This CDR3 is 14 amino acids long. The CDR3 DNA follows: TGTGCCAGCAGAGAAAGGGGGGGGCAGGAAAAACTGTTTTTT. Its protein product is CASRERGGQEKLFF.

This chain joins TRBV27 and TRBJ2-2; 7 bases agree with TRBD2. J gave up 2 bases and V 6 bases, and 6 bases lay outside the gene matches. Per germline, CDR1 MNHEY and CDR2 SMNVEV (reference sequence). CDR3 length: 15 residues. The CDR3: CASSRASGNTGELFF. Here the CDR3 DNA reads TGTGCCAGCAGCCGGGCTAGCGGAAACACCGGGGAGCTGTTTTTT.

This chain joins TRBV7-8 and TRBJ2-3, with a tentative D call TRBD1 (7 bases). Trimming removed 3 bases from V and 2 bases from J, with 9 bases in between. The CDR3 sequence is 14 residues long. CDR1 is SGHVS and CDR2 is FQNEAQ in the germline V gene. CDR3: CASSFRGDTDTQYF. The CDR3 bases are TGTGCCAGCAGCTTCAGGGGGGACACAGATACGCAGTATTTT. The variable domain in full, with the rest retrieved from reference TRBV7-8 and TRBJ2-3, is GAGVSQSPRYKVAKRGQDVALRCDPISGHVSLFWYQQALGQGPEFLTYFQNEAQLDKSGLPSDRFFAERPEGSVSTLKIQRTQQEDSAVYLCASSFRGDTDTQYFGPGTRLTVL.

The chain carries TRBV24-1 and TRBJ2-3; D might be TRBD2 (5 bases). Looked up from germline, CDR1 is KGHDR and CDR2 is SFDVKD. The V gene lost 9 bases and the J gene lost 1 base, with 13 bases spanning the gap. The CDR3 covers 14 residues. The CDR3 here is CATRTSIGTDTQYF. The CDR3 nucleotides read TGTGCCACCCGGACTTCGATCGGCACAGATACGCAGTATTTT.

The chain is built from TRBV1 and TRBJ2-1; TRBD2, the D gene given by the table, was not confirmed from the DNA. TRBV1 is a pseudogene. This CDR3 is built from 16 residues. Written as DNA, the CDR3 is TGCACCAGCAGCCTACCGATAGCGGGAGGTTACAATGAGCAGTTCTTC. This gives the protein CTSSLPIAGGYNEQFF.

CDR3 nucleotide sequence: TGTGCCAGTAGTATAATTGCGAGCAATGAAAAACTGTTTTTT. It specifies CASSIIASNEKLFF. The chain links TRBV19 to TRBJ1-4; D gene unclear. The CDR3 runs 14 residues. The germline V gene encodes CDR1 LNHDA and CDR2 SQIVND (reference sequence). V lost 2 bases to trimming and J lost 5 bases, with 9 bases between them.

The chain combines TRBV7-9 with TRBJ2-7; 10 bases align to TRBD2. The CDR3 loop spans 15 amino acids. Germline CDR1 reads SEHNR; CDR2 reads FQNEAQ (reference sequence). V trimming: 5 bases; J trimming: 2 bases; junction bases outside the gene matches: 6. The CDR3 loop is CASSALAGGPYEQYF. The CDR3 DNA follows: TGTGCCAGCAGCGCCTTAGCGGGAGGCCCCTACGAGCAGTACTTC.

This clone was observed a handful of times. The chain has TRBV15 and TRBJ2-7; D is ambiguous. The V end was cut by 0 bases, the J end by 0 bases, with 15 bases between. The germline V gene has CDR1 LNHNV and CDR2 YYDKDF (reference sequence). The length of the CDR3 is 17 residues. The CDR3 protein is CATSRDMTWQSSYEQYF. The CDR3 DNA reads TGTGCCACCAGCAGAGATATGACGTGGCAGTCCTCCTACGAGCAGTACTTC.

The CDR3 here is CASSSNSGTGALLGRYTF. In DNA form, the CDR3 reads TGTGCCAGCAGTTCTAACTCCGGGACAGGGGCGCTCCTGGGGCGCTACACCTTC. The genes are TRBV27 and TRBJ1-2, with TRBD1 matching 10 bases. This CDR3 has 18 amino acids. Trimming took 4 bases from V and 9 from J; bases not matched to a gene: 20. In germline, CDR1 is MNHEY, CDR2 SMNVEV (reference sequence).

The chain has TRBV10-3 and TRBJ1-2; maybe TRBD1 (5 bases). The ends were cut back, 2 bases at V and 5 bases at J, with 9 bases in the middle. CDR1 and CDR2 from the germline V gene are ENHRY and SYGVKD. The CDR3 extends over 13 amino acids. The CDR3 bases are TGTGCCATCAGTGAGCTAGACAGTTATGGCTACACCTTC. Encoded protein: CAISELDSYGYTF.

This chain links TRBV27 with TRBJ1-6; D perhaps matches TRBD1 (5 bases). Germline values: CDR1 MNHEY, CDR2 SMNVEV (reference sequence). This CDR3 contains 16 residues. Trimming left V 4 bases short and J 5 bases short, with 15 bases between. Here the CDR3 reads CASSWGGSSDNSPLHF. The CDR3 DNA follows: TGTGCCAGCAGTTGGGGGGGGTCATCGGATAATTCACCCCTCCACTTT.

This rearrangement joins TRBV5-8 to TRBJ2-2; no reliable D call. There are 14 residues in the CDR3. V was clipped by 3 bases and J by 0 bases, with 6 bases between them. Germline V gene lookup returns CDR1 SGHTS and CDR2 YDEGEE. The DNA for the CDR3 is TGTGCCAGCAGCTCCAGGACGAACACCGGGGAGCTGTTTTTT. Its protein product is CASSSRTNTGELFF.

This chain links TRBV3-1 (or the pseudogene TRBV3-2) with TRBJ1-2; D remains ambiguous. Germline assignment: CDR1 LGHDT and CDR2 YNNKEL (reference sequence). V dropped 1 base and J dropped 3 bases, with 12 bases sitting between them. The CDR3 covers 15 residues. In DNA, the CDR3 is TGTGCCAGCAGCCAAGGAATCCCCGGGGACTATGGCTACACCTTC. It translates to CASSQGIPGDYGYTF.

The rearrangement links TRBV4-1 to TRBJ2-7, with unresolved D. The germline V gene has CDR1 MGHRA and CDR2 YSYEKL. CDR3 size: 15 residues. Trimming cost V 0 bases and J 0 bases, with 9 bases left between them. The CDR3 region has the DNA TGCGCCAGCAGCCAAGAAGGCAGTAGCTCCTACGAGCAGTACTTC. Residues: CASSQEGSSSYEQYF.

The chain couples TRBV10-2 to TRBJ1-5, with D tentatively TRBD1 (5 bases). CDR1 is WSHSY and CDR2 is SAAADI in the germline V gene. Trimming cost V 7 bases and J 1 base, with 14 bases left between them. The CDR3 loop spans 15 amino acids. The chain's CDR3 is CASKIGRGSNQPQHF. The CDR3 coding sequence is TGCGCCAGCAAAATCGGACGGGGGAGCAATCAGCCCCAGCATTTT.

The chain links TRBV3-1 (or the pseudogene TRBV3-2) to TRBJ2-5, with D possibly called TRBD1 or TRBD2 (5 bases each). V gave up 3 bases and J gave up 4 bases, with 18 bases separating them. This CDR3 contains 16 residues. Germline V CDR1 and CDR2: LGHDT, YNNKEL (reference sequence). The CDR3 nucleotides read TGTGCCAGCAGCCAGATCCGACGTGACGGGGCAGAGACCCAGTACTTC. This codes for CASSQIRRDGAETQYF.

CDR3 sequence: CASSSSPGYNEQFF. The CDR3 DNA follows: TGCGCCAGCAGCTCCTCCCCAGGCTACAATGAGCAGTTCTTC. The rearrangement joins TRBV5-1 to TRBJ2-1; no reliable D call. Deletions cut 3 bases from V and 3 bases from J, with 10 bases between. Germline CDR1 is SGHRS and CDR2 is YFSETQ. The CDR3 extends over 14 amino acids.

The chain has TRBV6-1 and TRBJ2-7, with D uncertain. Germline V gene sequence: CDR1 MNHNS, CDR2 SASEGT. The CDR3 runs to 13 residues. V shed 1 base and J shed 6 bases, with 10 bases lying between them. The CDR3 protein is CASSEGRLSEQYF. The CDR3 DNA reads TGTGCCAGCAGTGAAGGCCGGCTAAGCGAGCAGTACTTC.

This chain uses TRBV29-1 with TRBJ1-4; 10 nucleotides line up with TRBD1. Germline assignment: CDR1 SQVTM and CDR2 ANQGSEA. The CDR3 spans 13 residues. The junction had 5 bases not matched to a gene; V was cut back by 6 bases and J by 7 bases. The CDR3 sequence is CSVTGTGAEKLFF. CDR3 bases: TGCAGCGTGACCGGGACAGGGGCTGAAAAACTGTTTTTT.

The chain uses TRBV27 and TRBJ2-1; no clear D. CDR3 length: 13 amino acids. Germline CDR1 reads MNHEY; CDR2 reads SMNVEV (reference sequence). V shed 5 bases and J shed 0 bases, with 5 bases lying between them. CDR3 region: CASSPNSYNEQFF. Written as DNA, the CDR3 is TGTGCCAGCAGTCCCAACTCCTACAATGAGCAGTTCTTC.

The chain joins TRBV5-1 to TRBJ1-1; possibly TRBD1 for D (6 bases). Germline V CDR1 and CDR2: SGHRS, YFSETQ. This CDR3 region has 14 residues. V lost 5 bases and J 1 base, leaving 12 bases between the germline ends. The CDR3 sequence: CASRPGAGNTEAFF. For the CDR3, the DNA is TGCGCCAGCAGACCAGGGGCAGGGAACACTGAAGCTTTCTTT.

The chain combines TRBV4-1 with TRBJ2-2, with TRBD1 matching over 10 bases. V was pared by 3 bases and J by 6 bases, with 10 bases of the junction left unmatched. This CDR3 has 17 amino acids. CDR1 and CDR2 from the germline V gene are MGHRA and YSYEKL. The CDR3 protein is CASSHQPGQGIPGELFF. The CDR3 DNA reads TGCGCCAGCAGCCATCAACCGGGACAGGGGATCCCCGGGGAGCTGTTTTTT.

This clone appeared once. The CDR3 nucleotides read TGTGCCAGCAGCTCCCGACAGGGCCAGAATGAAAAACTGTTTTTT. It specifies CASSSRQGQNEKLFF. The chain is built from TRBV5-6 and TRBJ1-4, with 7 bases aligning to TRBD1. With V trimmed by 3 bases and J by 5 bases, 7 bases remained unmatched. CDR1 is SGHDT, CDR2 YYEEEE, per germline. CDR3 length: 15 amino acids. The full variable domain, completed using reference TRBV5-6 and TRBJ1-4, is DAGVTQSPTHLIKTRGQQVTLRCSPKSGHDTVSWYQQALGQGPQFIFQYYEEEERQRGNFPDRFSGHQFPNYSSELNVNALLLGDSALYLCASSSRQGQNEKLFFGSGTQLSVL.